The TCR beta chain described here comes from a study of Graves' ophthalmopathy and Graves' hyperthyroidism. Comments on this clonotype: The antigen remains undetermined.

The CDR3 consists of 15 residues. CDR1 is SGHVS, CDR2 FQNEAQ, per germline. Study conclusions and caveats: The model predicted ophthalmopathy progression with about 70% sensitivity and around 72% specificity.

Clinicians diagnosed using symptoms, serum thyroxine, TRAb, thyroid ultrasound and orbital computed tomography. Transcripts of RNA were the source for amplifying TCR beta CDR3 regions. Amplification began with first-round RT-PCR using HTBI primers, then second-round multiplex PCR was performed. TCRdb independently ran MiXCR on the multiplex PCR reads; one entry per CDR3 protein. The sample consists of about 590,000 distinct CDR3 sequences, about 35% of them appearing once. The sequence came from an adult man with Graves' hyperthyroidism. Sequencing was carried out using peripheral blood or thyroid tissue (not recorded which). V gene TRBV7-8 combines with J gene TRBJ2-5; unclear D gene. TRBJ2-1 explains the end of the DNA better; the J call may be wrong. This CDR3 reads CASSFSRRADNEQFF. DNA for the CDR3: TGTGCCAGCAGCTTTTCGCGCCGGGCGGACAATGAGCAGTTCTTC.